This T cell receptor beta chain stems from a study of OX40 agonist ivuxolimab in advanced cancers. As to this clone: Its antigen is still unknown.

Generated by immunoSEQ multiplex PCR, the TCRdb table keeps only in-frame clones and is missing some. The sample contains under 50,000 clones, 82% of which appear only once. Study-wide results and limits: Mean expanded clone counts were higher in CD8+ than CD4+ T cells. Dosing at 0.1 to 3.0 mg/kg was accompanied by clonal expansion of CD4+ and CD8+ blood T cells by week 6.

V was pared by 3 bases and J by 4 bases, with 7 bases of the junction left unmatched. Germline-derived CDR1 and CDR2 are SNHLY and FYNNEI. The CDR3 contains 15 residues. The sample consisted of CD4+ or CD8+ T cells sorted from blood, taken in a trial of the OX40 agonist ivuxolimab. This receptor was taken from an adult with an advanced solid tumor such as melanoma, head and neck, liver or kidney cancer. The rearrangement joins TRBV2 to TRBJ2-7, with 9 bases aligning to TRBD1. The CDR3 DNA reads as TGTGCCAGCAGTGAGGCCGGGACAGGGAGTTACGAGCAGTACTTC. Amino acid sequence: CASSEAGTGSYEQYF.